Listed below are T cell receptor beta chains from one sample, sequenced in a study of PD-L1 blockade in urothelial cancer. The table came from immunoSEQ multiplex PCR; TCRdb's copy has only in-frame clones and leaves some out. The sample records roughly 62,000 clones, roughly four fifths being singletons. The sample here was PBMCs, taken around atezolizumab (anti-PD-L1) treatment. These receptor sequences come from a man between 70 and 80 years old with urothelial cancer. CDR3s include the opening cysteine and the closing phenylalanine or tryptophan. A D gene is named only where the DNA matches it firmly. Clone sizes are given selectively: once, few, many, or a class where the clone is expanded.

j_gene,d_gene,v_gene,len,abundance,CDR3nt,CDR3aa
TRBJ2-6,.,TRBV30,15,once,TGTGCCTGGAGCTTTAGTGTATCTGGGGCCAACGTCCTGACTTTC,CAWSFSVSGANVLTF
TRBJ1-2,.,TRBV2,13,.,TGTGCCAGCAGTGAACAGATTAACTATGGCTACACCTTC,CASSEQINYGYTF
TRBJ2-3,.,TRBV7-2,14,once,TGTGCCAGCAGCTTCCAGGGAAGCACAGATACGCAGTATTTT,CASSFQGSTDTQYF
TRBJ2-1,TRBD2,TRBV18,15,.,TGTGCCAGCTCACCGACTAGCGGGAGGGCGAATGAGCAGTTCTTC,CASSPTSGRANEQFF
TRBJ2-3,.,TRBV5-4,18,.,TGTGCCAGCAGCTTGGTGCCAGGGCGTCCCGGTATAACAGATACGCAGTATTTT,CASSLVPGRPGITDTQYF
TRBJ1-4,TRBD1,TRBV6-5,13,.,TGTGCCAGCAGTGTGGACAGGGGCGAAAAACTGTTTTTT,CASSVDRGEKLFF
TRBJ2-5,.,TRBV4-2,15,.,TGTGCCAGCAGCCGAGGAGGGGAGCAACAAGAGACCCAGTACTTC,CASSRGGEQQETQYF
TRBJ2-5,.,TRBV19,10,.,TGTGCCAGTATTCAGGATAGCCAGTACTTC,CASIQDSQYF
TRBJ2-5,TRBD1,TRBV5-6,15,.,TGTGCCAGCAGCATGGAGACAGGGTTAGGGGAGACCCAGTACTTC,CASSMETGLGETQYF
TRBJ2-7,TRBD1,TRBV10-3,16,once,TGTGCCATCAGTGAAAATGGACAGGGGCGCTCCTACGAGCAGTACTTC,CAISENGQGRSYEQYF
TRBJ2-3,TRBD2,TRBV4-1,16,.,TGCGCCAGCAGCCAAGATAGGGGACTAGTTACAGATACGCAGTATTTT,CASSQDRGLVTDTQYF
TRBJ2-1,TRBD2,TRBV11-3,16,.,TGTGCCAGCAGCTGGGGTCGCGCGGGGGTAGACAATGAGCAGTTCTTC,CASSWGRAGVDNEQFF
TRBJ1-3,.,TRBV9,16,once,TGTGCCAGCAGCCCCCAAAGGGGTAGCCCTGGAAACACCATATATTTT,CASSPQRGSPGNTIYF
TRBJ2-5,TRBD1,TRBV7-9,16,few,TGTGCCAGCAGCTTAGGCCGGGACAGATATCAAGAGACCCAGTACTTC,CASSLGRDRYQETQYF
TRBJ1-1,.,TRBV6-1,13,few,TGTGCCAGCAGTGGAACCTCAGGGACTGAAGCTTTCTTT,CASSGTSGTEAFF
TRBJ2-7,.,TRBV5-1,15,once,TGCGCCAGCAGCTTGTTCAGGGATAATCACGACGAGCAGTACTTC,CASSLFRDNHDEQYF
TRBJ2-2,.,TRBV29-1,14,.,TGCAGCGTTGAAGATCCTACTATTACCGGGGAGCTGTTTTTT,CSVEDPTITGELFF
TRBJ1-1,.,TRBV5-5,14,.,TGTGCCAGCAGCTTGGTTGGGAGGGCCACTGAAGCTTTCTTT,CASSLVGRATEAFF
TRBJ2-1,TRBD2,TRBV10-2,16,.,TGCGCCAGCAGCCACAGACTAGCGGGAGGTGTAAATGAGCAGTTCTTC,CASSHRLAGGVNEQFF
TRBJ2-7,.,TRBV5-4,15,.,TGTGCCAGCAGCCTCTCGGGACTTACCATCTACGAGCAGTACTTC,CASSLSGLTIYEQYF
TRBJ1-1,.,TRBV25-1,17,.,TGTGCCAGCAGTGCCGACTACATTAGGGCCAGGAACACTGAAGCTTTCTTT,CASSADYIRARNTEAFF
TRBJ1-2,TRBD1,TRBV29-1,14,.,TGCAGCGTTGAAGAAGGGCAGGGGGCGGGCGGCTACACCTTC,CSVEEGQGAGGYTF
TRBJ1-2,TRBD1,TRBV5-4,15,few,TGTGCCAGCAGCTTGGTCAAGGGGACAGCATATGGCTACACCTTC,CASSLVKGTAYGYTF
TRBJ1-1,TRBD1,TRBV10-2,16,.,TGCGCCAGCAGTGAGACATCCGGGACAGGGAACACTGAAGCTTTCTTT,CASSETSGTGNTEAFF
TRBJ1-2,.,TRBV6-6,11,.,TGTGCCAGCACGCGGATAGGAGGCTACACCTTC,CASTRIGGYTF
TRBJ2-7,.,TRBV9,12,.,TGTGCCAGTCTACGGTTGGCCTACGAGCAGTACTTC,CASLRLAYEQYF
TRBJ1-2,TRBD1,TRBV11-2,14,.,TGTGCCAGCAGCTTAGCAACAGGGGACTATGGCTACACCTTC,CASSLATGDYGYTF
TRBJ1-1,TRBD1,TRBV28,16,.,TGTGCCAGCAGTCCTCAACAGGGGTGGTTTCTCACTGAAGCTTTCTTT,CASSPQQGWFLTEAFF
TRBJ2-1,.,TRBV15,15,.,TGTGCCACCAGCAGAGTTTCGACTTTCCAAAATGAGCAGTTCTTC,CATSRVSTFQNEQFF
TRBJ2-1,TRBD2,TRBV6-5,15,.,TGTGCCAGCAGTAGGACTAGCGGGACCTACAATGAGCAGTTCTTC,CASSRTSGTYNEQFF
TRBJ1-1,TRBD1,TRBV5-1,15,.,TGCGCCAGCAGCCCCTCTGGACAGGGGAACACTGAAGCTTTCTTT,CASSPSGQGNTEAFF
TRBJ2-3,TRBD2,TRBV19,16,once,TGTGCCAGTAGTGCCTTCCCGGGAGGGATCTCAGATACGCAGTATTTT,CASSAFPGGISDTQYF
TRBJ2-1,TRBD2,TRBV5-4,16,.,TGTGCCAGCAGCAAAGAAACTAGCGTATCCTACAATGAGCAGTTCTTC,CASSKETSVSYNEQFF
TRBJ1-2,.,TRBV30,13,.,TGTGCCCGGACCGGGACACCCAACTATGGCTACACCTTC,CARTGTPNYGYTF
TRBJ1-4,.,TRBV5-4,15,.,TGTGCCAGCAGCTCCAACACCGCCACTAATGAAAAACTGTTTTTT,CASSSNTATNEKLFF
TRBJ2-6,TRBD1,TRBV5-1,17,.,TGCGCCAGCAGCACCGGACAGGTTTTCTCTGGGGCCAACGTCCTGACTTTC,CASSTGQVFSGANVLTF
TRBJ2-7,.,TRBV6-1,14,.,TGTGCCAGCATCGAACCGGGGAACTCCTACGAGCAGTACTTC,CASIEPGNSYEQYF
TRBJ2-1,.,TRBV5-1,13,.,TGCGCCAGCAGCTTGGGGGCCCCCAATGAGCAGTTCTTC,CASSLGAPNEQFF
TRBJ1-2,TRBD1,TRBV5-1,14,.,TGCGCCAGCAGCCTGACAGGGATGGACTATGGCTACACCTTC,CASSLTGMDYGYTF
TRBJ2-1,TRBD2,TRBV20-1,11,.,TGCAGTGCTGCCCTGGGGACTAGCAATTTCTTC,CSAALGTSNFF
TRBJ2-5,TRBD1,TRBV28,16,.,TGTGCCAGCAGTGCCTTACAGGGGAACCGGCAAGAGACCCAGTACTTC,CASSALQGNRQETQYF
TRBJ2-4,.,TRBV10-1,12,.,TGCGCCAGCAGTTACCATGGACAGCCCCAGTACTTC,CASSYHGQPQYF
TRBJ2-3,.,TRBV10-3,15,.,TGTGCCATTGCTACCACCTTATCGAGCACAGATACGCAGTATTTT,CAIATTLSSTDTQYF
TRBJ1-1,.,TRBV14,15,.,TGTGCCAGCAGCCAAGAAGTCTACCCGAACACTGAAGCTTTCTTT,CASSQEVYPNTEAFF
TRBJ1-5,.,TRBV18,14,.,TGTGCCAGCTCACCTTCGGGGGACAATCAGCCCCAGCATTTT,CASSPSGDNQPQHF
TRBJ2-7,TRBD1,TRBV5-4,16,.,TGTGCCAGCAGCCAAGACAGGGTAGGGCGGTTCTACGAGCAGTACTTC,CASSQDRVGRFYEQYF
TRBJ2-1,TRBD2,TRBV10-2,15,.,TGCGCCAGCAGTTGGGGCGGGAGGGCCCAGGTTGAGCAGTTCTTC,CASSWGGRAQVEQFF
TRBJ1-4,.,TRBV4-2,14,once,TGTGCCAGCAGCCAAGATACAACTAATGAAAAACTGTTTTTT,CASSQDTTNEKLFF
TRBJ1-2,TRBD1,TRBV29-1,11,.,TGCAGCGGCCGGGACAGCTATGGCTACACCTTC,CSGRDSYGYTF
TRBJ2-1,.,TRBV28,14,.,TGTGCCAGCAGTTATGGACAGATCTACAATGAGCAGTTCTTC,CASSYGQIYNEQFF
TRBJ2-1,TRBD2,TRBV2,15,.,TGTGCCAGCAGTGGGACTAGCGGGAGCGACAATGAGCAGTTCTTC,CASSGTSGSDNEQFF
TRBJ1-1,.,TRBV9,13,.,TGTGCCAGCGGCGTTCAGGGGAACACTGAAGCTTTCTTT,CASGVQGNTEAFF
TRBJ1-4,.,TRBV30,14,.,TGTGCCTGGGGCCTCTCGGGTGTCAATGAAAAACTGTTTTTT,CAWGLSGVNEKLFF
TRBJ2-1,.,TRBV27,16,.,TGTGCCAGCAGTCTGGGACACGCAGGCACCCACAATGAGCAGTTCTTC,CASSLGHAGTHNEQFF
TRBJ2-1,TRBD2,TRBV5-1,18,.,TGCGCCAGCAGCTTGGGGCTAGCGGGAGGGCTGGTAGCGAATGAGCAGTTCTTC,CASSLGLAGGLVANEQFF
TRBJ2-3,.,TRBV5-6,14,few,TGTGCCAGCAGCTTGGGACGGGGCACAGATACGCAGTATTTT,CASSLGRGTDTQYF
TRBJ2-3,TRBD1,TRBV25-1,14,.,TGTGCCAGCAGTAGGACAGGGAGCACAGATACGCAGTATTTT,CASSRTGSTDTQYF
TRBJ2-7,TRBD2,TRBV28,14,.,TGTGCCAGCAGCTCGGGGACTATTCCTTACGAGCAGTACTTC,CASSSGTIPYEQYF
TRBJ2-1,TRBD2,TRBV4-2,20,once,TGTGCCAGCAGCCCTCCCCTAGCGGGTCAGGGCGGGAGCGCGTACAATGAGCAGTTCTTC,CASSPPLAGQGGSAYNEQFF